This T cell receptor (beta chain) was identified during a study of tumor-infiltrating lymphocytes in oesophageal squamous cell carcinoma. TCRdb used MiXCR to reprocess the PCR reads, holding one entry per CDR3 protein. The repertoire holds more than 10,000 distinct CDR3 sequences, with roughly 51% as singletons. This clonotype appeared many times. From germline, CDR1 is SGHRS and CDR2 YFSETQ. The V segment lost 4 bases and the J segment 4 bases; nucleotides outside the gene matches: 11. The CDR3 is 15 residues long. Material for sequencing was esophageal tumor tissue. The receptor's source is a male donor with esophageal squamous cell carcinoma. The chain carries TRBV5-1 and TRBJ2-7; 7 nucleotides agree with TRBD1. CDR3 sequence (DNA): TGCGCCAGCAGCATTTTGACAGGGCCCACTTACGAGCAGTACTTC. It encodes CASSILTGPTYEQYF.